What follows describes a single T cell receptor beta chain. Its antigen is still unknown. The method was immunoSEQ multiplex PCR; TCRdb's version includes in-frame clones alone and lacks a portion of them. The table shows some 200,000 clones, with approximately 90% occurring only once. The sample is drawn from a study of T cell responses to AZD1222 COVID-19 vaccine. Findings and limits, study-wide: Females made up more of the donors, who were largely white British, and clonal diversity may have come out too low. The peak T cell response came first, and repertoires were sampled only after it.

Trimming took 1 base from V and 0 from J, leaving 9 bases between them. Germline V gene lookup returns CDR1 GTSNPN and CDR2 SVGIG (reference sequence). There are 14 residues in the CDR3. The sequenced sample was peripheral blood, obtained on day 0 of AZD1222 vaccination. This TCR derives from an adult in good health. J is TRBJ1-1 and V is TRBV30, with D unresolved. The CDR3 reads CAWSEVGMNTEAFF. The DNA for the CDR3 is TGTGCCTGGAGTGAAGTCGGAATGAACACTGAAGCTTTCTTT.